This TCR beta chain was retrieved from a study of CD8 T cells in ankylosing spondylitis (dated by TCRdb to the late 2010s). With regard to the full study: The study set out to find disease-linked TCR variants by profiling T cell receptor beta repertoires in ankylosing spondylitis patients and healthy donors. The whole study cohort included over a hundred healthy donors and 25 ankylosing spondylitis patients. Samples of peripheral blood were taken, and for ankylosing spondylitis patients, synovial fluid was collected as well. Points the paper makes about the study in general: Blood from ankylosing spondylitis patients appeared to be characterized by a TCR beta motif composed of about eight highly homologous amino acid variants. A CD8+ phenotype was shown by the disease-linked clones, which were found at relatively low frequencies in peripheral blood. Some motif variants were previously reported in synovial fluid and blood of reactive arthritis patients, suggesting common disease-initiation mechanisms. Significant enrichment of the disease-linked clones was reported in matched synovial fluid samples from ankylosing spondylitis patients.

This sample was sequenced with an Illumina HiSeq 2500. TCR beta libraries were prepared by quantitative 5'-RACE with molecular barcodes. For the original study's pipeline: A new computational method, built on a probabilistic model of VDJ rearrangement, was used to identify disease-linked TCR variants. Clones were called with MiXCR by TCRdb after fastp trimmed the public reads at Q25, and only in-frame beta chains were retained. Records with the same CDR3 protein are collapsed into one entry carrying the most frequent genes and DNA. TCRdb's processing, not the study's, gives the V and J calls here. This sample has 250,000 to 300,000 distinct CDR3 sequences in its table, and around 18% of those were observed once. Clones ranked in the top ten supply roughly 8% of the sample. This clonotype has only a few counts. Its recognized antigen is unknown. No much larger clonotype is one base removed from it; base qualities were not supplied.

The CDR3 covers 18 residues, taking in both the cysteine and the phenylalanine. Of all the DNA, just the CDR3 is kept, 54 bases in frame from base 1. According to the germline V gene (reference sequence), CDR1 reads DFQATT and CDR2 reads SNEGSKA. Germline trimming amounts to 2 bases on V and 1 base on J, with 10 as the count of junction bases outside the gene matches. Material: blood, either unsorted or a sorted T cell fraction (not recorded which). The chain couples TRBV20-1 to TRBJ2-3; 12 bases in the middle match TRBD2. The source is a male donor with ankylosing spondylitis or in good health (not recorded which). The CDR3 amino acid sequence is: CSARTHRGLAGRTDTQYF. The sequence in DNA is TGCAGTGCTAGAACCCACCGTGGACTAGCGGGGCGCACAGATACGCAGTATTTT.